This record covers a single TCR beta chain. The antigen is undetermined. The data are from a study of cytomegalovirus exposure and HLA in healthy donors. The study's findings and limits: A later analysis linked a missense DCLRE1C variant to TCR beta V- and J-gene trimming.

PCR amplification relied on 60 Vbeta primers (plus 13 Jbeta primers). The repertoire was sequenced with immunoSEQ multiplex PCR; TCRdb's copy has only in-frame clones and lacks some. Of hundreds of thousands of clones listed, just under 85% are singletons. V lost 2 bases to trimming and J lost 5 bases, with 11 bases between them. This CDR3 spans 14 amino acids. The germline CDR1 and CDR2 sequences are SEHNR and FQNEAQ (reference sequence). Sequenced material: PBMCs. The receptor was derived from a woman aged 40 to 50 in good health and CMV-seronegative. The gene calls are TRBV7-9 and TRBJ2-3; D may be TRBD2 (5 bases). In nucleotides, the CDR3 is TGTGCCAGCAGCTTATTTTCCCGGGGAGATACGCAGTATTTT. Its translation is CASSLFSRGDTQYF.